This T cell receptor beta chain was recovered during a study of T cell responses to AZD1222 COVID-19 vaccine. Whole-study results and caveats: Among the donors, most were white British and more were female, and clonal diversity was possibly underestimated. Recipients of AZD1222 seropositive at baseline numbered only 5 or 6. Sampled repertoires all dated from after the peak T cell response.

The CDR3 runs 15 residues. Germline assignment: CDR1 KGHSH and CDR2 LQKENI. Trimming took 2 bases from V and 4 from J, leaving 15 bases between them. A word on this clone: The antigen is not known.

Assay: immunoSEQ multiplex PCR; the TCRdb copy retains only in-frame clones and omits some. This table holds about 56,000 clones, 70% to 90% found once. Source: peripheral blood, taken on day 0 of AZD1222 vaccination. The chain joins TRBV18 to TRBJ2-7; weak D call: TRBD2 (5 bases). This clonotype was sampled from an adult in good health. The CDR3 is CASSPGEGIRYEQYF. The CDR3 coding sequence is TGTGCCAGCTCACCAGGAGAGGGAATAAGGTACGAGCAGTACTTC.